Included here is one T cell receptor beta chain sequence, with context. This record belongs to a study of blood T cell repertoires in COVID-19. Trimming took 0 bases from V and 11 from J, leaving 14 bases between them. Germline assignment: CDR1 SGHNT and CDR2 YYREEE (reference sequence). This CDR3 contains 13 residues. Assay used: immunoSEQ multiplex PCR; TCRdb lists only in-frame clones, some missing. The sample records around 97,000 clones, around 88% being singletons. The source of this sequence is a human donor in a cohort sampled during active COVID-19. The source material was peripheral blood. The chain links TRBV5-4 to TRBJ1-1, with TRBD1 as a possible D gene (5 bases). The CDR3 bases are TGTGCCAGCAGCTTGGATTTCCAGGGTGGGGCTTTCTTT. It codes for CASSLDFQGGAFF.